The 18 T cell receptor beta chains in this list originate from one sample, sequenced in a study of T cell repertoires in cytomegalovirus infection. TCRdb re-analysed the reads in MiXCR, keeping a single row per CDR3 protein. Among hundreds of thousands of distinct CDR3 sequences listed, 20% to 25% were seen once. Specimen: CD8+ T cells from PBMCs. The receptors come from a human donor in good health (CMV status not recorded). Some clones in this sample may be carry-over from other donors' samples.

This clonotype was recorded at least ten times. J is TRBJ2-1 and V is TRBV12-3 or TRBV12-4; D remains unclear. The CDR3 extends over 15 amino acids. Trimming pared 5 bases from V and 2 bases from J, leaving 13 bases between. The CDR3 sequence is CASSLGVGTYNEQFF. CDR3 nucleotide sequence: TGTGCCAGCAGTCTTGGTGTGGGGACCTACAATGAGCAGTTCTTC.

This clonotype was detected a few times. The chain joins TRBV7-9 to TRBJ2-1, with 7 positions matching TRBD2. V trimming: 8 bases; J trimming: 6 bases; junction bases outside the gene matches: 16. Germline V gene lookup returns CDR1 SEHNR and CDR2 FQNEAQ (reference sequence). The CDR3 loop spans 16 amino acids. The CDR3, as DNA: TGTGCCAGCCCCCGGGGGGTCCTTAGCCAATTCAATGAGCAGTTCTTC. As protein: CASPRGVLSQFNEQFF.

The rearrangement links TRBV4-3 to TRBJ2-3; TRBD2 agrees at 10 bases. Trimming removed 2 bases from V and 4 bases from J; junction bases left unmatched: 12. This CDR3 region has 18 residues. The V gene's germline CDR1 is LGHNA and CDR2 YSLEER. For the CDR3, the DNA is TGCGCCAGCAGCCAATTCCAGAGTGGTACTAGCGGGGCAGATACGCAGTATTTT. This translates into CASSQFQSGTSGADTQYF.

The sample holds many counts of this clonotype. The V call is TRBV7-9, the J call TRBJ2-7; 9 nucleotides match TRBD1. The V gene's germline CDR1 is SEHNR and CDR2 FQNEAQ (reference sequence). The CDR3 has 14 residues. V dropped 6 bases and J dropped 4; count of bases not matched to a gene: 7. The CDR3 DNA reads as TGTGCCAGCAGTTCCCGGGACAGGGAATACGAGCAGTACGTC. Residues: CASSSRDREYEQYV.

This clonotype came up a few times. The J gene is TRBJ1-2, the V gene TRBV29-1; a weak D match, TRBD1 (6 bases). This CDR3 is 11 amino acids long. Germline V gene sequence: CDR1 SQVTM, CDR2 ANQGSEA. V was cut by 5 bases and J by 6 bases, with 10 bases left in between. The chain's CDR3 is CSVKGGDGYTF. The DNA of the CDR3 is TGCAGCGTTAAGGGGGGCGATGGCTACACCTTC.

The rearrangement links TRBV27 to TRBJ1-2; the match to TRBD1 covers 10 bases. The CDR3 sequence is 13 residues long. V shed 5 bases and J 6 bases; nucleotides not matched to a gene: 3. Germline values: CDR1 MNHEY, CDR2 SMNVEV (reference sequence). The CDR3 sequence: CASSVGTGDGYTF. The CDR3, as DNA: TGTGCCAGCAGTGTCGGGACAGGGGATGGCTACACCTTC.

In the case of this clonotype: Possible read error: a much larger clone is one base away. The chain combines TRBV28 with TRBJ2-3, with D perhaps TRBD1 or TRBD2 (6 bases each). CDR1 and CDR2 (germline): MDHEN, SYDVKM. The CDR3 has 13 residues. In DNA, the CDR3 is TGTGCCAACAGTTTGGAGGGGGTCGATACGCAGTATTTT. Encoded protein: CANSLEGVDTQYF. Based on the CDR3 plus reference TRBV28 and TRBJ2-3, the full variable domain is DVKVTQSSRYLVKRTGEKVFLECVQDMDHENMFWYRQDPGLGLRLIYFSYDVKMKEKGDIPEGYSVSREKKERFSLILESASTNQTSMYLCANSLEGVDTQYFGPGTRLTVL.

As for this clonotype: This may arise from a read error, as a much more abundant clone is one base away. The CDR3 DNA sequence: TGTGCCAGGAGCACTATGGGGACTAGCACGAACACCGGGGAGCTGTTTTTT. It encodes CARSTMGTSTNTGELFF. This chain uses TRBV7-2 with TRBJ2-2, with TRBD2 matching over 9 bases. Trimming removed 9 bases from V and 0 bases from J; junction bases left unmatched: 11. The CDR3 totals 17 residues. Germline V lookup: CDR1 SGHTA, CDR2 FQGNSA.

This clonotype has only a few counts. The chain carries TRBV27 and TRBJ1-1; D may be TRBD1 (5 bases). Trimming took 6 bases from V and 0 from J, leaving 17 bases between them. Germline values: CDR1 MNHEY, CDR2 SMNVEV (reference sequence). The CDR3 extends over 16 amino acids. CDR3 amino acids: CASSRFPGRMNTEAFF. The CDR3 DNA follows: TGTGCCAGCAGCCGATTTCCGGGACGGATGAACACTGAAGCTTTCTTT.

This clonotype was detected a few times. The rearrangement joins TRBV20-1 to TRBJ2-1; no firm D call. The germline V and J ends were trimmed by 6 bases and 8 bases, with 8 bases remaining between them. CDR1 is DFQATT, CDR2 SNEGSKA, per germline (reference sequence). The CDR3 has 10 residues. CDR3 DNA: TGCAGTGCGAGACAATATGAGCAGTTCTTC. It translates to CSARQYEQFF.

The chain joins TRBV12-3 or TRBV12-4 to TRBJ2-6; D is uncertain. V was trimmed by 9 bases and J by 11 bases, leaving 14 bases between them. The CDR3 runs 12 residues. The CDR3: CASSPRSDVLTF. CDR3 DNA sequence: TGTGCCAGTTCTCCCCGTTCCGACGTCCTGACTTTC.

The rearrangement uses TRBV20-1 and TRBJ2-2, with D perhaps matching TRBD2 (6 bases). Trimming left V 0 bases short and J 3 bases short, with 8 bases between. The CDR3 length is 14 residues. CDR1 is DFQATT and CDR2 is SNEGSKA in the germline V gene (reference sequence). Written as DNA, the CDR3 is TGCAGTGCTAGAGACTTAGCGGACACCGGGGAGCTGTTTTTT. As protein: CSARDLADTGELFF.

V is TRBV20-1 and J is TRBJ1-1, with D maybe TRBD1 (6 bases). Germline V gene data show CDR1 as DFQATT and CDR2 as SNEGSKA (reference sequence). Between the trimmed V and J ends, which lost 6 bases and 3 bases, there was a span of 29 bases. This CDR3 is built from 18 residues. This CDR3 reads CSARAPDRKPPWYTEAFF. For the CDR3, the DNA is TGCAGTGCCAGGGCCCCTGACAGGAAACCGCCTTGGTACACTGAAGCTTTCTTT.

The chain combines TRBV27 with TRBJ2-3; 10 nucleotides line up with TRBD2. Germline V gene data show CDR1 as MNHEY and CDR2 as SMNVEV (reference sequence). The CDR3 is 16 amino acids. Trimming removed 5 bases from V and 2 bases from J; junction bases left unmatched: 7. The CDR3 sequence is CASSPSGGEFTDTQYF. DNA for the CDR3: TGTGCCAGCAGTCCCAGCGGGGGGGAATTCACAGATACGCAGTATTTT.

This clonotype showed up many times. This chain links TRBV7-2 with TRBJ2-7; D gene ambiguous. This CDR3 region has 13 residues. The V gene lost 4 bases and the J gene lost 5 bases, with 12 bases spanning the gap. The germline CDR1 and CDR2 sequences are SGHTA and FQGNSA. CDR3 protein: CASSSTPDHEQYV. DNA of the CDR3: TGTGCCAGCAGCTCGACACCAGACCACGAGCAGTACGTC.

The rearrangement links TRBV2 to TRBJ1-2; no clear D gene. CDR3 length: 10 amino acids. Deletions cut 8 bases from V and 4 bases from J, with 5 bases between. The germline CDR1 and CDR2 sequences are SNHLY and FYNNEI. The CDR3 reads CASRSYGYTF. CDR3 nucleotides: TGTGCCAGCCGGAGCTATGGCTACACCTTC.

As to this clonotype: The junction does not match germline at one end; this may be a read error. J is TRBJ1-2 and V is TRBV7-6; the D is unclear. Per the germline V gene, CDR1 is SGHVS and CDR2 is FNYEAQ. This CDR3 comprises 13 residues. This CDR3 reads CVSSLATGMGYTF. Here the CDR3 DNA reads TGTGTCAGCAGCTTAGCTACGGGGATGGGCTACACCTTC. Based on the CDR3 plus reference TRBV7-6 and TRBJ1-2, the full variable domain is GAGVSQSPRYKVTKRGQDVALRCDPISGHVSLYWYRQALGQGPEFLTYFNYEAQQDKSGLPNDRFSAERPEGSISTLTIQRTEQRDSAMYRCVSSLATGMGYTFGSGTRLTVV.

The chain joins TRBV20-1 to TRBJ2-7; the D gene is possibly TRBD2 (6 bases). Germline V gives CDR1 DFQATT, CDR2 SNEGSKA (reference sequence). The V end was cut by 4 bases, the J end by 5 bases, with 12 bases between. This CDR3 spans 12 amino acids. The CDR3 DNA follows: TGCAGTGCTACCTTGGAGGGCAACGAGCAGTACGTC. Translated, it gives CSATLEGNEQYV.